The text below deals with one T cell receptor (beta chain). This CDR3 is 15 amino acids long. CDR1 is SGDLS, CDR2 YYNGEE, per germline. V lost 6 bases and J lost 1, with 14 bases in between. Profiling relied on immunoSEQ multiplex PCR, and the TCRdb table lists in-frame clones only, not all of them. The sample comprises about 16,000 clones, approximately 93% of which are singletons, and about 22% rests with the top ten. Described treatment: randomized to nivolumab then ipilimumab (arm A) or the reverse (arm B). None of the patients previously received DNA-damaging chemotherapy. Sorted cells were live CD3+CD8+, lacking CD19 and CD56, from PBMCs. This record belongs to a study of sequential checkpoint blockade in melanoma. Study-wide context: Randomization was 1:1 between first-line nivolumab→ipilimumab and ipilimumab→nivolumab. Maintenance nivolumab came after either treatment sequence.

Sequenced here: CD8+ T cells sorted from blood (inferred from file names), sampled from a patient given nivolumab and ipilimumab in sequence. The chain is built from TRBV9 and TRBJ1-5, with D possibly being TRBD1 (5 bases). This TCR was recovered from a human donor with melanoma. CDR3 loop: CASTRGEGSNQPQHF. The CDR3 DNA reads TGTGCCAGCACCCGTGGGGAGGGGAGCAATCAGCCCCAGCATTTT.